The rows below give T cell receptor beta chains drawn from one sample of a study of T cell responses to AZD1222 COVID-19 vaccine. Assay used: immunoSEQ multiplex PCR; TCRdb lists only in-frame clones, some missing. The table records about 100,000 clones, around nine tenths of them present only once. The specimen comprised peripheral blood, sampled on day 0 of AZD1222 vaccination. The receptor source for this set is an adult in good health. Both conserved end residues are part of each CDR3. The D gene is left open where the match is weak. Only part of the rows carry a size: once, few, many, or a class if the clone is expanded.

clone_size,j_call,d_call,v_call,cdr3_aa,cdr3_nt
NA,TRBJ2-1,TRBD2,TRBV27,CASSPLAGAPGNEQFF,TGTGCCAGCAGTCCCTTAGCGGGGGCCCCAGGGAATGAGCAGTTCTTC
NA,TRBJ1-1,NA,TRBV29-1,CSVWARTEAFF,TGCAGCGTTTGGGCCCGCACTGAAGCTTTCTTT
NA,TRBJ2-2,NA,TRBV27,CASGPLASSNTGELFF,TGTGCCAGCGGACCTCTAGCGAGCTCGAACACCGGGGAGCTGTTTTTT
NA,TRBJ2-1,TRBD2,TRBV28,CASSQALAGVNEQFF,TGTGCCAGCAGCCAAGCCTTAGCGGGAGTTAATGAGCAGTTCTTC
NA,TRBJ1-2,NA,TRBV4-1,CASSFRTENYGYTF,TGCGCCAGCAGCTTCCGGACAGAGAACTATGGCTACACCTTC
NA,TRBJ1-4,NA,TRBV7-9,CASSLGGANEKLFF,TGTGCCAGCAGCTTAGGGGGGGCTAATGAAAAACTGTTTTTT
NA,TRBJ2-7,NA,TRBV4-1,CASSQKISDRAYEQYF,TGCGCCAGCAGCCAAAAGATTTCAGACAGAGCCTACGAGCAGTACTTC
NA,TRBJ1-6,NA,TRBV6-5,CASSYRGNNSPLHF,TGTGCCAGCAGTTACAGAGGGAATAATTCACCCCTCCACTTT
NA,TRBJ1-2,NA,TRBV19,CASSFPSFGYTF,TGTGCCAGTAGTTTTCCCAGTTTTGGCTACACCTTC
NA,TRBJ2-7,NA,TRBV7-2,CASSLSSESYEQYF,TGTGCCAGCAGCTTATCTTCAGAATCCTACGAGCAGTACTTC
NA,TRBJ2-3,NA,TRBV6-5,CASSWLVTDTQYF,TGTGCCAGCAGTTGGCTCGTCACAGATACGCAGTATTTT
NA,TRBJ1-2,NA,TRBV25-1,CASKGVGVYGYTF,TGTGCCAGCAAAGGGGTAGGAGTCTATGGCTACACCTTC
NA,TRBJ2-2,NA,TRBV14,CASSLPYGELFF,TGTGCCAGCAGCCTCCCTTACGGGGAGCTGTTTTTT
NA,TRBJ1-4,NA,TRBV15,CATSRDWGIGDEKLFF,TGTGCCACCAGCAGAGATTGGGGGATCGGAGATGAAAAACTGTTTTTT
NA,TRBJ2-1,TRBD1,TRBV5-1,CASSLVGQGYNEQFF,TGCGCCAGCAGCTTGGTGGGACAGGGTTACAATGAGCAGTTCTTC
NA,TRBJ1-3,TRBD1,TRBV7-8,CASSGYTDRVAGNTIYF,TGTGCCAGCAGCGGCTACACCGACAGGGTAGCCGGAAACACCATATATTTT
NA,TRBJ1-2,NA,TRBV27,CASRTGYYGYTF,TGTGCCAGTAGAACAGGGTACTATGGCTACACCTTC
NA,TRBJ1-2,TRBD1,TRBV7-9,CASSPGQGMGAGYTF,TGTGCCAGCAGCCCGGGACAGGGGATGGGCGCGGGTTACACCTTC
NA,TRBJ1-6,TRBD1,TRBV28,CASSTGTGVGSSPLHF,TGTGCCAGCAGTACCGGGACAGGGGTTGGAAGTTCACCCCTCCACTTT
NA,TRBJ2-5,TRBD2,TRBV29-1,CSVDLASGIGGTQYF,TGCAGCGTTGATCTGGCTAGCGGGATAGGGGGGACCCAGTACTTC
NA,TRBJ2-1,NA,TRBV7-6,CASSLEGLASYNEQFF,TGTGCCAGCAGCTTAGAGGGGCTAGCGTCCTACAATGAGCAGTTCTTC
once,TRBJ2-1,NA,TRBV28,CASSSRGKLSGHQFF,TGTGCCAGCAGTTCCCGGGGGAAACTGTCAGGACACCAGTTCTTC
NA,TRBJ2-7,NA,TRBV5-1,CASSPGPTSSYEQYF,TGCGCCAGCAGCCCGGGACCTACGAGCTCCTACGAGCAGTACTTC
NA,TRBJ1-2,TRBD1,TRBV27,CASSQDRVGGYTF,TGTGCCAGCAGCCAGGACAGGGTAGGGGGCTACACCTTC
NA,TRBJ2-5,TRBD2,TRBV5-4,CASSLGLAGGETQYF,TGTGCCAGCAGCTTGGGACTAGCGGGGGGAGAGACCCAGTACTTC
NA,TRBJ1-6,NA,TRBV3-1/TRBV3-2,CASSQGAGNSPLHF,TGTGCCAGCAGCCAAGGTGCTGGCAATTCACCCCTCCACTTT
NA,TRBJ2-1,TRBD2,TRBV10-3,CAIRGTTSGSSYNEQFF,TGTGCCATCAGGGGAACGACTAGCGGGAGCTCCTACAATGAGCAGTTCTTC
NA,TRBJ1-1,NA,TRBV7-9,CASSSRQLEAFF,TGTGCCAGCAGCTCCCGACAGCTCGAAGCTTTCTTT
NA,TRBJ1-5,TRBD1,TRBV6-5,CASRQGRGQPQHF,TGTGCCAGCCGACAGGGTCGGGGTCAGCCCCAGCATTTT
NA,TRBJ1-2,TRBD1,TRBV5-6,CASSSPLRDRTYGYTF,TGTGCCAGCAGCTCCCCCCTCCGGGACAGGACCTATGGCTACACCTTC
NA,TRBJ2-3,TRBD2,TRBV27,CASSLGTSGRDTQYF,TGTGCCAGCAGTTTGGGGACTAGCGGGCGAGATACGCAGTATTTT
once,TRBJ1-2,TRBD1,TRBV27,CASSAPGQGFYGYTF,TGTGCCAGCAGTGCCCCGGGACAGGGATTCTATGGCTACACCTTC
NA,TRBJ2-5,NA,TRBV9,CASSVGDTHYYPYF,TGTGCCAGCAGCGTGGGGGACACACACTACTACCCGTACTTC
NA,TRBJ2-7,NA,TRBV29-1,CSVGGNLRYEQYF,TGCAGCGTTGGAGGGAATCTGAGGTACGAGCAGTACTTC
NA,TRBJ2-5,TRBD1,TRBV5-1,CASERQGEPETQYF,TGCGCCAGCGAAAGACAGGGGGAACCAGAGACCCAGTACTTC
NA,TRBJ1-6,NA,TRBV6-5,CASSQGTVTKPLHF,TGTGCCAGCAGCCAAGGGACCGTTACAAAACCCCTCCACTTT
NA,TRBJ1-2,TRBD1,TRBV5-4,CASSLDRGLGYTF,TGTGCCAGCAGCTTGGACAGGGGGCTAGGCTACACCTTC
NA,TRBJ2-4,TRBD1,TRBV3-1/TRBV3-2,CASSNPGQGGKNIQYF,TGTGCCAGCAGCAACCCGGGACAGGGGGGCAAAAACATTCAGTACTTC
NA,TRBJ2-2,NA,TRBV7-9,CASSFQRDTGELFF,TGTGCCAGCAGCTTTCAGCGGGACACCGGGGAGCTGTTTTTT
NA,TRBJ1-1,TRBD1,TRBV7-8,CASSWRQGGGEAFF,TGTGCCAGCAGCTGGCGACAGGGGGGAGGGGAAGCTTTCTTT
NA,TRBJ2-7,TRBD2,TRBV27,CASSFGLAGYEQYF,TGTGCCAGCAGTTTCGGGCTAGCGGGCTACGAGCAGTACTTC
NA,TRBJ1-3,NA,TRBV2,CASSLGEAFSAIYF,TGTGCCAGCTCCTTAGGCGAGGCCTTTAGCGCCATATATTTT
once,TRBJ1-6,NA,TRBV27,CASSFGRGLNSPLHF,TGTGCCAGCAGTTTCGGCCGGGGCCTCAATTCACCCCTCCACTTT
NA,TRBJ2-1,TRBD1,TRBV7-9,CASSSTYGTGGDNEQFF,TGTGCCAGCAGTTCGACCTATGGGACAGGGGGGGACAATGAGCAGTTCTTC
NA,TRBJ2-3,TRBD2,TRBV4-1,CASSQEAGVTDTQYF,TGCGCCAGCAGCCAAGAGGCGGGAGTAACAGATACGCAGTATTTT